This TCR beta chain is drawn from a study of neoadjuvant anti-PD-1 for oral cavity cancer. Clones were read by immunoSEQ multiplex PCR, and TCRdb kept only the in-frame ones, dropping some. The sample records more than 5,000 clones, just under 60% being singletons. This clonotype was sampled from a person aged 35 to 85 with oral cavity squamous cell carcinoma. The sequencing here drew on tumor tissue, taken before nivolumab (anti-PD-1) treatment.

For the CDR3, the DNA is TGTGCCAGCAGCCCGACAGGGGGATGGTATGGCTACACCTTC. It encodes CASSPTGGWYGYTF. The rearrangement joins TRBV2 to TRBJ1-2; 9 bases map to TRBD1. Germline-derived CDR1 and CDR2 are SNHLY and FYNNEI. The length of the CDR3 is 14 residues. V dropped 6 bases and J dropped 5; count of bases not matched to a gene: 7.